The rows below give T cell receptor beta chains drawn from one sample of a study of blood T cells in healthy people across ages. Each CDR3 protein gets one entry after TCRdb re-called the 5' RACE reads with MiXCR. The sample includes about 1.8 million distinct CDR3 sequences, approximately 50% of them seen just once. The sample was blood. These receptors all stem from a woman between 40 and 50 years old in good health. The CDR3 runs from the conserved cysteine through the conserved F or W. The order of the fields is D gene, clone size, J gene, V gene, CDR3 protein, CDR3 DNA. The D gene is left open where the match is weak. The size field is filled for only some rows; it gives once, few, many or a size class.

- - TRBJ2-3 TRBV29-1 CSVAGKMTDTQYF TGCAGCGTGGCAGGGAAGATGACAGATACGCAGTATTTT
- - TRBJ1-1 TRBV9 CASSANQGNFDTEAFF TGTGCCAGCAGCGCCAATCAGGGTAACTTCGACACTGAAGCTTTCTTT
- - TRBJ2-1 TRBV12-3/TRBV12-4 CASSLAGAQFF TGTGCCAGCAGTTTGGCGGGGGCGCAGTTCTTC
- few TRBJ2-4 TRBV20-1 CSAKQTYTDIQYF TGCAGTGCGAAACAGACTTATACAGACATTCAGTACTTC
TRBD2 - TRBJ2-3 TRBV20-1 CSARDARRAGGSLPTDTQYF TGCAGTGCTAGAGACGCGCGCCGAGCGGGGGGCTCGCTCCCCACAGATACGCAGTATTTT
- - TRBJ2-7 TRBV11-3 CASSTGHFYEQYF TGTGCCAGCAGCACAGGACATTTCTACGAGCAGTACTTC
TRBD1 - TRBJ2-7 TRBV4-3 CASNRTGSSYEQYF TGCGCCAGCAACCGGACAGGGAGCTCCTACGAGCAGTACTTC
- once TRBJ1-6 TRBV7-9 CASPIGNSYNSPLHF TGTGCCAGCCCCATCGGGAACTCCTATAATTCACCCCTCCACTTT
TRBD2 once TRBJ2-3 TRBV27 CASSFNLAGATDTQYF TGTGCCAGCAGTTTTAATTTAGCGGGGGCTACAGATACGCAGTATTTT
- - TRBJ1-5 TRBV12-3/TRBV12-4 CASREGGKRDQPQHF TGTGCCAGCCGGGAGGGGGGTAAGAGGGATCAGCCCCAGCATTTT
- - TRBJ2-3 TRBV29-1 CSVAEGSTDTQYF TGCAGCGTTGCAGAGGGGAGCACAGATACGCAGTATTTT
- - TRBJ1-2 TRBV29-1 CSVEVGGTGHDYTF TGCAGCGTTGAAGTTGGCGGTACAGGGCATGACTACACCTTC
TRBD1 few TRBJ2-3 TRBV10-3 CAISTPPGQGGDTQYF TGTGCCATCAGTACCCCCCCGGGACAGGGAGGGGATACGCAGTATTTT
- - TRBJ2-7 TRBV4-1 CASSQGASGQYYEQYF TGCGCCAGCAGCCAAGGAGCCTCGGGACAATACTACGAGCAGTACTTC
TRBD1 - TRBJ2-4 TRBV20-1 CSARDAFTGGYIQYF TGCAGTGCTAGAGATGCATTTACAGGGGGCTACATTCAGTACTTC
TRBD2 - TRBJ2-7 TRBV29-1 CSVQGLGRVNEQYF TGCAGCGTCCAAGGCCTCGGGAGGGTAAATGAGCAGTACTTC
- - TRBJ2-3 TRBV2 CASSDTGGESTDTQYF TGTGCCAGCAGTGATACGGGGGGCGAGAGCACAGATACGCAGTATTTT
- once TRBJ1-1 TRBV5-1 CASRVGGTTEAFF TGCGCCAGCAGGGTGGGGGGAACCACTGAAGCTTTCTTT
TRBD2 few TRBJ2-1 TRBV9 CASSVSTRTSGGDNEQFF TGTGCCAGCAGCGTCTCCACCAGGACTAGCGGGGGAGACAATGAGCAGTTCTTC
- - TRBJ2-3 TRBV29-1 CSVDTSRADTQYF TGCAGCGTCGACACTAGCAGGGCAGATACGCAGTATTTT
- many TRBJ2-1 TRBV4-1 CASSHRFYNEQFF TGCGCCAGCAGCCACCGCTTTTACAATGAGCAGTTCTTC
- - TRBJ2-5 TRBV20-1 CSAREPRLGREQYF TGCAGTGCTAGAGAACCTCGACTAGGGCGTGAGCAGTACTTC
- few TRBJ2-5 TRBV7-3 CASSLTWGLQETQYF TGTGCCAGCAGCTTAACTTGGGGACTCCAAGAGACCCAGTACTTC
TRBD2 few TRBJ2-5 TRBV4-2 CASSQVLGVAGSQETQYF TGTGCCAGCAGCCAAGTGCTTGGCGTAGCGGGGTCTCAAGAGACCCAGTACTTC
TRBD1 - TRBJ2-7 TRBV28 CASYKTGAVGEQYF TGTGCCAGCTACAAGACAGGGGCCGTAGGTGAGCAGTACTTC
- few TRBJ2-7 TRBV28 CASRPPGTTYEQYF TGTGCCAGCAGACCGCCGGGAACCACCTACGAGCAGTACTTC
- - TRBJ2-5 TRBV28 CASSADLQETQYF TGTGCCAGCAGTGCAGACTTACAAGAGACCCAGTACTTC
TRBD2 once TRBJ2-1 TRBV4-3 CASSRTGGLAGGNEQFF TGCGCCAGCAGCCGAACTGGAGGGCTAGCGGGGGGCAATGAGCAGTTCTTC
- few TRBJ2-5 TRBV12-3/TRBV12-4 CASTVEQGSRGETQYF TGTGCCAGCACCGTCGAACAGGGATCCCGGGGGGAGACCCAGTACTTC
TRBD2 - TRBJ2-3 TRBV4-2 CASSLWTSGATDTQYF TGTGCCAGCAGCCTCTGGACTAGCGGGGCTACAGATACGCAGTATTTT
- few TRBJ2-3 TRBV9 CASSGNRGLTLVDTQYF TGTGCCAGCAGCGGGAACAGGGGACTAACATTGGTAGATACGCAGTATTTT
- - TRBJ2-7 TRBV3-1 CASSQDLGRYSYEQYF TGTGCCAGCAGCCAAGATCTGGGACGATACTCCTACGAGCAGTACTTC
- few TRBJ2-7 TRBV7-9 CASSFTDSHYEQYF TGTGCCAGCAGCTTTACCGACAGTCACTACGAGCAGTACTTC
TRBD1 once TRBJ2-3 TRBV15 CATSRGGTGGPPDTQYF TGTGCCACCAGCAGAGGTGGGACAGGGGGCCCCCCAGATACGCAGTATTTT
- - TRBJ2-6 TRBV3-1 CASSQAQFSGANVLTF TGTGCCAGCAGCCAAGCTCAGTTCTCTGGGGCCAACGTCCTGACTTTC
TRBD1 few TRBJ2-1 TRBV29-1 CSAGQVGNEQFF TGCAGCGCGGGACAGGTGGGCAATGAGCAGTTCTTC
- - TRBJ1-6 TRBV20-1 CSARTDSSYNSPLHF TGCAGTGCTAGAACCGACAGCTCCTATAATTCACCCCTCCACTTT
- - TRBJ2-7 TRBV4-3 CASSQEEQVLSEQYF TGCGCCAGCAGCCAAGAGGAACAGGTCCTGAGCGAGCAGTACTTC
- - TRBJ2-1 TRBV29-1 CSVTDSSSYEQFF TGCAGCGTTACCGACTCTAGTTCCTATGAGCAGTTCTTC
- - TRBJ2-7 TRBV7-2 CASSPVTRAYEQYF TGTGCCAGCAGTCCCGTGACTAGGGCCTACGAGCAGTACTTC
TRBD1 - TRBJ1-2 TRBV10-2 CASSVLGQGANYGYTF TGCGCCAGCAGTGTCCTCGGACAGGGCGCAAACTATGGCTACACCTTC
TRBD1 - TRBJ1-1 TRBV29-1 CSVVSGQGAGTEAFF TGCAGCGTTGTCTCTGGACAGGGGGCCGGCACTGAAGCTTTCTTT
- few TRBJ1-2 TRBV4-3 CASSRGQPNYGYTF TGCGCCAGCAGCCGAGGACAGCCTAACTATGGCTACACCTTC
TRBD2 - TRBJ2-5 TRBV7-2 CASSLWGGGVGETQYF TGTGCCAGCAGCTTATGGGGCGGGGGGGTAGGAGAGACCCAGTACTTC
- - TRBJ2-3 TRBV14 CASSQGTDMQYF TGTGCCAGCAGCCAGGGAACAGATATGCAGTATTTT
- - TRBJ2-1 TRBV6-2/TRBV6-3 CASSSFMGEQFF TGTGCCAGCAGTTCCTTCATGGGCGAGCAGTTCTTC
- few TRBJ2-6 TRBV5-6 CASSLVISSSGANVLTF TGTGCCAGCAGCTTGGTCATCTCAAGCTCTGGGGCCAACGTCCTGACTTTC
- - TRBJ2-3 TRBV6-5 CASSYSRGGSTDTQYF TGTGCCAGCAGTTACTCGAGGGGGGGAAGCACAGATACGCAGTATTTT
- few TRBJ1-5 TRBV6-6 CASSYGGREGNQPQHF TGTGCCAGCAGTTACGGGGGCAGGGAAGGCAATCAGCCCCAGCATTTT
TRBD1 few TRBJ1-2 TRBV6-5 CASSPSWTGSNYGYTF TGTGCCAGCAGTCCCAGCTGGACAGGGTCAAACTATGGCTACACCTTC
TRBD1 few TRBJ1-2 TRBV29-1 CSVVKGADDYGYTF TGCAGCGTTGTAAAGGGGGCGGATGATTATGGCTACACCTTC
TRBD2 few TRBJ2-1 TRBV11-2 CASSALAGGRNEQFF TGTGCCAGCAGCGCACTAGCGGGGGGTCGTAATGAGCAGTTCTTC
TRBD1 - TRBJ1-2 TRBV20-1 CSAQPGQGAYGYTF TGCAGTGCCCAGCCGGGACAGGGGGCCTATGGCTACACCTTC
TRBD2 - TRBJ2-5 TRBV28 CASRPYPGLAGKETQYF TGTGCCAGCAGACCTTATCCGGGACTAGCGGGGAAAGAGACCCAGTACTTC
TRBD1 - TRBJ2-1 TRBV3-1 CASSHDPTGIQETQFF TGTGCCAGCAGCCACGACCCGACAGGGATCCAAGAGACCCAGTTCTTC
TRBD1 - TRBJ2-3 TRBV20-1 CSARDSGRGIDTQYF TGCAGTGCTAGAGATTCGGGCAGGGGGATAGATACGCAGTATTTT
TRBD2 - TRBJ2-3 TRBV6-2/TRBV6-3 CASSYPGLAALTDTQYF TGTGCCAGCAGTTACCCGGGACTAGCGGCCCTCACAGATACGCAGTATTTT
- once TRBJ2-1 TRBV21-1 CASSKSRGVGNEQFF TGTGCCAGCAGCAAAAGCAGGGGGGTCGGCAATGAGCAGTTCTTC
- few TRBJ2-1 TRBV11-2 CASSSVVGLRYNEQFF TGTGCCAGCAGCTCCGTGGTGGGACTCCGATACAATGAGCAGTTCTTC